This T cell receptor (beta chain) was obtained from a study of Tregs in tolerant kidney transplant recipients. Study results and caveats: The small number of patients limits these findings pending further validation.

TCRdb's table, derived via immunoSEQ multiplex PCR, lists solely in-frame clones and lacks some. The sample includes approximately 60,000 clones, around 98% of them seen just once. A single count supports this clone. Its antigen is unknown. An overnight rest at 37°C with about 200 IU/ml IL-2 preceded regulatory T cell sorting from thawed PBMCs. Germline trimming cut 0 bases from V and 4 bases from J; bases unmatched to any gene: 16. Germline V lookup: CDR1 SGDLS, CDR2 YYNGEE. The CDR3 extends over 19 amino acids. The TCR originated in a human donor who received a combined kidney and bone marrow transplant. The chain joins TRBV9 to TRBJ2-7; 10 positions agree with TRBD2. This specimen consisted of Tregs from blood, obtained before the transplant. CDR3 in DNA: TGTGCCAGCAGCGTAGGGCTAGCGGGAGTAGGAAGTCAAAAGTACGAGCAGTACTTC. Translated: CASSVGLAGVGSQKYEQYF.